This T cell receptor (beta chain) derives from a study of cytomegalovirus exposure and HLA in healthy donors. Primers for the PCR totalled 60 Vbeta and 13 Jbeta. This table comes from immunoSEQ multiplex PCR, and its TCRdb copy is limited to in-frame clones, with some not included. The sample lists some 120,000 clones, approximately 80% seen once, with just over 2.5% in the top ten. CDR3 length: 13 amino acids. Trimming stripped 4 bases from V and 2 bases from J, with 6 bases between. The germline V gene encodes CDR1 SGHTA and CDR2 FQGNSA. Notes on this clone: Its antigen remains unidentified.

Study results and limitations: Several of the most significant clusters appeared, in a later analysis, to be linked to common viral pathogens. DRB1 had the most TCR associations and HLA-C the fewest, a later analysis found, with rates varying by HLA locus. A likely sequencing artifact accounted for one observed cluster of highly shared sequence variants. CMV serostatus was the sole immune exposure data available.

The rearrangement uses TRBV7-2 and TRBJ1-5; D remains unclear. The material sequenced was PBMCs. The receptor was isolated from a young man in good health and CMV-seronegative. The CDR3 DNA follows: TGTGCCAGCAGCTCTGGGCGCAATCAGCCCCAGCATTTT. Its protein product is CASSSGRNQPQHF.